The 10 T cell receptor beta chains given below trace back to one sample, sequenced in a study of blood T cells in healthy people across ages. A second about 7 to 11 cycle PCR used barcoded and J-beta primers. TCRdb called the 5' RACE reads again in MiXCR, with one record for every CDR3 protein. Here the sample spans 790,000 or so distinct CDR3 sequences, 56% being singletons. The sequenced sample was blood. Every receptor here comes from a man aged 35-49 years in good health.

At least ten counts were recorded for this clonotype. In DNA, the CDR3 is TGTGCCAGCAGCTCCCGACTAGCGGGAGTTTTTGGGGCCAACGTCCTGACTTTC. Its protein product is CASSSRLAGVFGANVLTF. The J gene is TRBJ2-6, the V gene TRBV11-2; 12 bases are a match to TRBD2. J lost 3 bases, V lost 4 bases, and 7 bases had no gene match. The CDR3 spans 18 residues. Germline CDR1 SGHAT, CDR2 FQNNGV.

The rearrangement joins TRBV28 to TRBJ2-3, with D uncertain. Germline values: CDR1 MDHEN, CDR2 SYDVKM. The CDR3 contains 15 residues. The V end lost 1 base, the J end lost 2 bases, and 10 bases lay between the germline ends. CDR3 in amino acids: CASSLSYPDTDTQYF. CDR3 DNA sequence: TGTGCCAGCAGTTTATCCTACCCCGACACAGATACGCAGTATTTT.

The chain couples TRBV11-2 to TRBJ1-2, with no clear D. Germline V CDR1 and CDR2: SGHAT, FQNNGV. The CDR3 is 13 amino acids. V lost 5 bases to trimming and J lost 2 bases, with 9 bases between them. CDR3 in DNA: TGTGCCAGCAGCCCCGACACAAACTATGGCTACACCTTC. Translation gives CASSPDTNYGYTF. The full variable domain, rest sourced from reference TRBV11-2 and TRBJ1-2, is EAGVAQSPRYKIIEKRQSVAFWCNPISGHATLYWYQQILGQGPKLLIQFQNNGVVDDSQLPKDRFSAERLKGVDSTLKIQPAKLEDSAVYLCASSPDTNYGYTFGSGTRLTVV.

The chain carries TRBV20-1 and TRBJ1-3; D unresolved. CDR1 is DFQATT and CDR2 is SNEGSKA in the germline V gene (reference sequence). This CDR3 is 16 amino acids long. Trimming took off 0 bases at V and 0 bases at J, with 12 bases between the two ends. The CDR3: CSARDSAPSSGNTIYF. The CDR3, as DNA: TGCAGTGCTAGAGATTCCGCCCCGTCCTCTGGAAACACCATATATTTT.

About this clonotype: One junction end disagrees with the germline gene, perhaps due to a read error. The chain's CDR3 is CASSITGTSGVTDTQYF. CDR3 in DNA: TGTGCCAGCAGCATAACCGGGACTAGCGGGGTTACAGATACGCAGTATTTT. This chain links TRBV7-3 with TRBJ2-3; TRBD2 matches 13 bases. The CDR3 is made up of 17 amino acids. From germline, CDR1 is SGHTA and CDR2 FQGTGA.

There are many counts of this clonotype. Given a much more abundant clone one base away, this may be a read error. The chain is built from TRBV7-9 and TRBJ2-7; maybe TRBD1 (6 bases). The germline gives CDR1 SEHNR, CDR2 FQNEAQ (reference sequence). CDR3 size: 14 residues. The V end lost 5 bases, the J end lost 3 bases, and 14 bases lay between the germline ends. CDR3 coding DNA: TGTGCCAGCAGCGCCCGGGACAACCGCTACGAGCAGTACTTC. Encoded protein: CASSARDNRYEQYF.

V usage is TRBV20-1 and J usage is TRBJ2-7; perhaps TRBD1 as D (6 bases). V was shortened by 6 bases and J by 2 bases, with 17 bases between the two germline ends. The CDR3 is 14 amino acids. Germline assignment: CDR1 DFQATT and CDR2 SNEGSKA (reference sequence). CDR3 sequence reads: CSAERPDSTYEQYF. The CDR3 coding sequence is TGCAGTGCCGAGCGACCGGACAGCACCTACGAGCAGTACTTC.

This clonotype occurred a few times. The J gene is TRBJ2-7, the V gene TRBV20-1; 8 positions match TRBD2. The junction had 3 bases not matched to a gene; V was cut back by 0 bases and J by 2 bases. The CDR3 covers 14 residues. Germline V gives CDR1 DFQATT, CDR2 SNEGSKA (reference sequence). CDR3 sequence reads: CSARDPGLAYEQYF. The DNA for the CDR3 is TGCAGTGCTAGAGATCCGGGACTAGCCTACGAGCAGTACTTC.

This clonotype has just a few counts. This chain uses TRBV20-1 with TRBJ1-2; no reliable D call. In germline, CDR1 is DFQATT, CDR2 SNEGSKA (reference sequence). This CDR3 comprises 14 residues. Trimming stripped 0 bases from V and 12 bases from J, with 20 bases between. This CDR3 is CSARDVHRFDGHTF. For the CDR3, the DNA is TGCAGTGCTAGAGATGTTCATCGGTTCGACGGCCACACCTTC.

V gene TRBV27 combines with J gene TRBJ1-1; perhaps TRBD1 as D (5 bases). Germline V gene data show CDR1 as MNHEY and CDR2 as SMNVEV (reference sequence). The CDR3 consists of 15 residues. V gave up 2 bases and J gave up 3 bases, with 13 bases separating them. Written as DNA, the CDR3 is TGTGCCAGCAGTTTAGATTTAGGGGTGCACACTGAAGCTTTCTTT. Translated, it gives CASSLDLGVHTEAFF.